This TCR beta chain was obtained from a study of T cells after yellow fever vaccination (dated by TCRdb to about 2019). With regard to the full study: The SMART-Seq v4 Ultra Low Input RNA kit was used to prepare libraries from fractions with low cell numbers. Bulk PBMC replicates and cell subsets were isolated from blood drawn at multiple timepoints before and after both primary and secondary immunization. Two healthy male donors made up the cohort, one aged 18 to 30 years and the other aged 30 to 40 years. Bulk TCR alpha and beta repertoires were sequenced longitudinally to track T-cell clones before and after primary and booster YFV17D yellow fever vaccination. Results the study describes overall, beyond this receptor: Most clones expanded after primary vaccination were re-detected after the booster (96% of CD4 and around 88% of CD8), suggesting broad memory maintenance. Only a couple of donors were included in the study, so the extent to which the findings can be generalized is limited. A small share of clonotypes was detected in both CD4 and CD8 compartments, with the overlap likely arising from convergent recombination. Computational filtering was needed because FACS-sorted repertoires could contain abundant contaminating clonotypes from the bulk population. The secondary T-cell response was weaker than the primary response but faster, peaking on day 5 instead of day 15.

TCR cDNA was synthesized by 5'RACE template switching, through which a universal primer site and unique molecular identifiers were introduced. Priming of cDNA synthesis was performed from both the TCR alpha and TCR beta constant segments. Library amplification involved two PCR steps, and the second step added sample barcodes and sequencing adapters. Libraries were sequenced on Illumina HiSeq 2500 (2x100 bp) or NovaSeq (2x150 bp). The study's own analysis went as follows. MIGEC was used to demultiplex reads and collapse the reads into UMI consensus sequences, and MiXCR was used for V(D)J alignment. Vaccine-responding clonotypes were defined with edgeR using replicate PBMC samples, requiring FDR below 0.01 and a log2 fold change above 5 up to day 15. CD4 or CD8 identity was assigned to each bulk clonotype according to whether the clonotype was present at higher abundance in the sequenced CD4 repertoire or the sequenced CD8 repertoire. The raw public data were reprocessed by TCRdb itself: fastp quality trimming at Q25, MiXCR clonotype calling, in-frame beta chains only. One record per CDR3 amino acid sequence lists the most common genes and DNA. The V and J calls come from TCRdb's annotation, not from the publication. In this sample the table shows about 240,000 distinct CDR3 sequences, around 7% of which occur a single time. The ten largest clones capture about 0.85% of the sample.

According to the study, the label for this sample's treatment or condition signals: live attenuated yellow fever vaccine strain. PBMCs were isolated from peripheral blood using a standard Ficoll-Paque protocol. Dynabeads CD4 and CD8 positive selection kits were used to isolate the CD4 and CD8 T-cell fractions. TriZol was used to extract RNA from bulk PBMCs, from CD4 and CD8 fractions, and from dextramer-positive and dextramer-negative fractions. This clonotype was picked up a small number of times. Its target antigen remains unknown. No much larger clone is present one base from it, and per-base qualities are unavailable. Germline trimming: 5 bases from V, 0 bases from J; junction bases outside gene matches: 9. The CDR3 covers 17 residues, taking in both the cysteine and the phenylalanine. Here the CDR3 DNA is all that survives: 51 bases in frame from base 1. Looking up the germline V gene yields CDR1 SGHTA and CDR2 FQGNSA.

The chain is made from TRBV7-2 and TRBJ2-7, with 11 bases matching TRBD2. The specimen comprised CD4+ T cells sorted from PBMCs, sampled 15 days after the yellow fever booster vaccination. The clonotype was recovered from a man aged 25-40 years who received the YFV17D yellow fever vaccine. The CDR3 here reads CASSRLAGPVFSYEQYF. The sequenced DNA is TGTGCCAGCAGCAGACTAGCGGGACCCGTATTCTCCTACGAGCAGTACTTC.